The next 13 T cell receptor beta chains were all read from a single sample in a study of CD8 T cells in ankylosing spondylitis. MiXCR, applied by TCRdb to the 5' RACE reads, yields one record per CDR3 protein. This table has 25,000 to 35,000 distinct CDR3 sequences, more than 5.5% appearing once. The sample comprised blood, either unsorted or a sorted T cell fraction (not recorded which). Receptor source: a male donor with ankylosing spondylitis or in good health (not recorded which).

This clonotype was recorded at least ten times. The gene calls are TRBV5-1 and TRBJ1-5, with 7 bases that match TRBD1. CDR1 is SGHRS, CDR2 YFSETQ, per germline. CDR3 length equals 13 residues. V gave up 5 bases and J gave up 7 bases; unmatched junction bases: 6. CDR3 bases: TGCGCCAGCAGTCAGGGGGGTGGCCAGCCCCAGCATTTT. Amino acids: CASSQGGGQPQHF.

Many counts were recorded for this clonotype. V usage is TRBV6-5 and J usage is TRBJ2-3; D unclear. V was trimmed by 1 base and J by 4 bases, leaving 15 bases between them. Germline V lookup: CDR1 MNHEY, CDR2 SVGAGI. There are 16 residues in the CDR3. The CDR3 region is CASSYYGFSNPDTQYF. Here the CDR3 DNA reads TGTGCCAGCAGTTACTATGGGTTTAGCAACCCAGATACGCAGTATTTT.

This clonotype was detected ten times or more. The chain uses TRBV18 and TRBJ2-1, with 10 positions matching TRBD2. Germline V gene sequence: CDR1 KGHSH, CDR2 LQKENI. This CDR3 contains 16 residues. V shed 3 bases and J 7 bases; nucleotides not matched to a gene: 9. The CDR3 region is CASSPSGRVYENEQFF. CDR3 nucleotides: TGTGCCAGCTCACCCAGCGGGAGGGTTTATGAAAATGAGCAGTTCTTC.

This clonotype was found many times. The chain uses TRBV5-1 and TRBJ2-1, with TRBD2 identical over 9 bases. V shed 0 bases and J 0 bases; nucleotides not matched to a gene: 4. The CDR3 sequence is 17 residues long. CDR1 is SGHRS, CDR2 YFSETQ, per germline. The CDR3 loop is CASSLAPGLASYNEQFF. The CDR3 DNA is TGCGCCAGCAGCTTGGCGCCGGGACTAGCCTCCTACAATGAGCAGTTCTTC.

This clonotype was seen at least ten times. The gene calls are TRBV6-1 and TRBJ1-1, with TRBD1 identical over 10 bases. The CDR3 contains 16 residues. Germline CDR1 is MNHNS and CDR2 is SASEGT. Trimming cost V 7 bases and J 6 bases; bases outside gene matches: 14. The CDR3 nucleotides are TGTGCCAGCACTCGGGTCGCCGGGACAGGGGTCGCTGAAGCTTTCTTT. Amino acid sequence: CASTRVAGTGVAEAFF.

This clonotype came up many times. The rearrangement links TRBV20-1 to TRBJ2-7; 10 bases line up with TRBD1. This CDR3 has 14 residues. The germline V gene encodes CDR1 DFQATT and CDR2 SNEGSKA (reference sequence). Trimming took 6 bases from V and 3 from J; bases not matched to a gene: 8. In DNA form, the CDR3 reads TGCAGTGCGAACCGCGGGACAGGGGACTACGAGCAGTACTTC. Protein sequence: CSANRGTGDYEQYF.

This clonotype came up a few times. The rearrangement links TRBV27 to TRBJ2-3; the D gene is possibly TRBD1 (6 bases). Looked up from germline, CDR1 is MNHEY and CDR2 is SMNVEV (reference sequence). Trimming took off 4 bases at V and 2 bases at J, with 13 bases between the two ends. The CDR3 runs to 15 residues. The CDR3 region has the DNA TGTGCCAGCAGTTCCCCCGACAGGTACACAGATACGCAGTATTTT. This gives the protein CASSSPDRYTDTQYF.

This clonotype was recorded at least ten times. This chain joins TRBV4-1 and TRBJ2-7, with D maybe TRBD2 (5 bases). Looked up from germline, CDR1 is MGHRA and CDR2 is YSYEKL. CDR3 length equals 16 residues. V was pared by 0 bases and J by 3 bases, with 15 bases between. The CDR3 here is CASSQEVIAQYYEQYF. The CDR3 nucleotides read TGCGCCAGCAGCCAAGAAGTAATAGCGCAATACTACGAGCAGTACTTC.

This clonotype has at least ten counts. The chain carries TRBV18 and TRBJ2-1, with 9 bases aligning to TRBD1. In germline, CDR1 is KGHSH, CDR2 LQKENI. The CDR3 totals 18 residues. V was pared by 5 bases and J by 7 bases, with 18 bases of the junction left unmatched. The CDR3 loop reads CASSKGQGMTGTTNEQFF. The CDR3 DNA reads as TGTGCCAGCTCAAAAGGACAGGGGATGACCGGGACTACGAATGAGCAGTTCTTC. The full variable domain, its missing parts supplied by reference TRBV18 and TRBJ2-1, is NAGVMQNPRHLVRRRGQEARLRCSPMKGHSHVYWYRQLPEEGLKFMVYLQKENIIDESGMPKERFSAEFPKEGPSILRIQQVVRGDSAAYFCASSKGQGMTGTTNEQFFGPGTRLTVL.

This clonotype was observed at least ten times. The chain is built from TRBV5-1 and TRBJ2-5, with D perhaps TRBD1 (6 bases). The germline CDR1 and CDR2 sequences are SGHRS and YFSETQ. The V and J ends lost 4 bases and 1 base respectively, with 11 bases between them. The CDR3 has 14 residues. CDR3 DNA sequence: TGCGCCAGCAGCCCCCGGGACACCCAAGAGACCCAGTACTTC. Amino acids: CASSPRDTQETQYF.

There are many counts of this clonotype. This chain connects TRBV5-1 to TRBJ2-1; 8 bases are a match to TRBD2. This CDR3 comprises 15 residues. Germline V gene sequence: CDR1 SGHRS, CDR2 YFSETQ. V lost 5 bases and J lost 2; bases outside the gene matches: 6. CDR3: CASSPERGTYNEQFF. The CDR3 DNA sequence: TGCGCCAGCAGTCCCGAGCGGGGGACCTACAATGAGCAGTTCTTC. Looking up the rest from reference TRBV5-1 and TRBJ2-1 gives the full variable domain: KAGVTQTPRYLIKTRGQQVTLSCSPISGHRSVSWYQQTPGQGLQFLFEYFSETQRNKGNFPGRFSGRQFSNSRSEMNVSTLELGDSALYLCASSPERGTYNEQFFGPGTRLTVL.

In its sample, this clonotype was seen many times. The chain is built from TRBV10-3 and TRBJ1-1, with D maybe TRBD1 (5 bases). The CDR3 has 16 residues. Trimming removed 4 bases from V and 1 base from J, with 16 bases in between. Germline V gives CDR1 ENHRY, CDR2 SYGVKD. As DNA, the CDR3 is TGTGCCATCAGTGTCTATGATGACAGACCGAACACTGAAGCTTTCTTT. Encoded protein: CAISVYDDRPNTEAFF.

The CDR3 coding sequence is TGCAGTGCTAGATCGGTTGAGGCGGGCTCCTACAATGAGCAGTTCTTC. This translates into CSARSVEAGSYNEQFF. The J gene is TRBJ2-1, the V gene TRBV20-1; D is perhaps TRBD2 (5 bases). Trimming cost V 2 bases and J 0 bases, with 14 bases left between them. Germline loops: CDR1 DFQATT, CDR2 SNEGSKA (reference sequence). This CDR3 comprises 16 residues.